This T cell receptor (beta chain) is from a study of shared clonotypes between healthy human individuals. From CD4+ cells came CD45RA+ naive and CD45RA-negative memory subsets. Worth noting for this clone: As yet, its antigen is unknown.

Germline-derived CDR1 and CDR2 are LNHDA and SQIVND (reference sequence). This CDR3 is 13 amino acids long. Trimming at V came to 6 bases and at J to 4 bases, leaving 4 bases not matched to a gene. Study conclusions and caveats: Of the naive CD4 clonotypes, roughly 5.2% were shared across several donors. Clonotype sharing levels among donors were expected to vary with sequencing depth. A reduction in generation probabilities was seen for non-shared clonotypes relative to those shared by all four donors.

Profiling relied on immunoSEQ multiplex PCR, and the TCRdb table lists in-frame clones only, not all of them. The repertoire holds under 2,500,000 clones, 90% to 97% seen once, with roughly 0.13% in the top ten. The specimen sequenced was naive CD4+ T cells sorted from blood. The subset denotes: CD45RA+ positively selected. The clonotype originates from a man between 18 and 35 years old in good health. The chain employs TRBV19 and TRBJ2-7; 9 nucleotides line up with TRBD1. CDR3 region: CASRGQGHYEQYF. The CDR3 DNA is TGTGCCAGTAGGGGACAGGGACATTACGAGCAGTACTTC.